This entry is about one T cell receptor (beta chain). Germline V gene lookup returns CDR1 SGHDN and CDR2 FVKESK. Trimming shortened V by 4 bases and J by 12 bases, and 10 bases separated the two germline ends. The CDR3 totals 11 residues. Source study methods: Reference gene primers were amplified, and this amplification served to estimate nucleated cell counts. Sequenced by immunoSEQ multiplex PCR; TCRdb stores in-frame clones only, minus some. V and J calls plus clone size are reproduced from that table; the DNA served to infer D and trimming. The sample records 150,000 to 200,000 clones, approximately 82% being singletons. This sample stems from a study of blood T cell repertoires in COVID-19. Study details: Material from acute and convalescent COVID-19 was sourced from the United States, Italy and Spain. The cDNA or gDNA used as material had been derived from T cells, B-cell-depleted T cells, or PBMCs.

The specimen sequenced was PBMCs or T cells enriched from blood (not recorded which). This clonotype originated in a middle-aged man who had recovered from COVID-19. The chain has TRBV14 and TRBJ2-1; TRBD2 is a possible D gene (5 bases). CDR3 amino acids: CASSPGGRQFF. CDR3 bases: TGTGCCAGCAGCCCCGGCGGGCGGCAGTTCTTC.